One and the same sample provided the 25 T cell receptor beta chains below, sequenced in a study of cytomegalovirus exposure and HLA in healthy donors. Generated by immunoSEQ multiplex PCR, the TCRdb table keeps only in-frame clones and is missing some. The table shows 150,000 to 200,000 clones, with around 80% occurring only once. The sample taken for sequencing was PBMCs. Receptors were obtained from a woman between 25 and 40 years old in good health and CMV-seropositive.

The chain combines TRBV29-1 with TRBJ2-1, with 8 bases fitting TRBD2. The CDR3 contains 19 residues. The V and J ends lost 7 bases and 4 bases, in that order; junction bases with no gene match: 24. Per the germline V gene, CDR1 is SQVTM and CDR2 is ANQGSEA. As DNA, the CDR3 is TGCAGCGCCCTTGCTAGGGCGGGAGGCCCGTCCATTCGATACAATGAGCAGTTCTTC. Translation: CSALARAGGPSIRYNEQFF.

V usage is TRBV6-5 and J usage is TRBJ1-5; possibly TRBD1 for D (5 bases). CDR1 and CDR2 from the germline V gene are MNHEY and SVGAGI. CDR3 length: 12 amino acids. With 5 bases removed from V and 11 bases from J, the gap between germline ends came to 13 bases. The CDR3 region has the DNA TGTGCCAGCAGTACCCGCGGGGGAGCCCAGCATTTT. This codes for CASSTRGGAQHF.

This clone has a single count. This chain uses TRBV2 with TRBJ1-1; tentatively, D is TRBD1 (5 bases). CDR1 is SNHLY and CDR2 is FYNNEI in the germline V gene. V gave up 4 bases and J gave up 5 bases, with 11 bases separating them. This CDR3 comprises 13 residues. CDR3 region: CASSALGVTEAFF. The CDR3 DNA sequence: TGTGCCAGCAGTGCTTTAGGGGTAACTGAAGCTTTCTTT.

V usage is TRBV28 and J usage is TRBJ2-3; 10 bases fit TRBD2. Unmatched junction bases numbered 6, after V lost 3 bases and J lost 9 bases. Germline V gives CDR1 MDHEN, CDR2 SYDVKM. This CDR3 region has 14 residues. The CDR3: CASSLGTSVLTQYF. The CDR3 DNA sequence: TGTGCCAGCAGTTTGGGGACTAGCGTCCTGACGCAGTATTTT. The full variable domain, with the rest looked up from reference TRBV28 and TRBJ2-3, is DVKVTQSSRYLVKRTGEKVFLECVQDMDHENMFWYRQDPGLGLRLIYFSYDVKMKEKGDIPEGYSVSREKKERFSLILESASTNQTSMYLCASSLGTSVLTQYFGPGTRLTVL.

The rearrangement uses TRBV6-6 and TRBJ1-1; D perhaps matches TRBD1 (6 bases). V shed 4 bases and J shed 1 base, with 10 bases lying between them. This CDR3 spans 14 amino acids. Germline V lookup: CDR1 MNHNY, CDR2 SVGAGI (reference sequence). As DNA, the CDR3 is TGTGCCAGCAGTTCTCAGGACAGGAACACTGAAGCTTTCTTT. Translating it yields CASSSQDRNTEAFF.

The rearrangement joins TRBV2 to TRBJ1-2, with 9 bases matching TRBD1. Germline lookup yields CDR1 SNHLY and CDR2 FYNNEI. The J segment lost 4 bases and the V segment lost 6 bases, leaving 6 bases of the junction unmatched. This CDR3 is 14 amino acids long. CDR3 loop: CASRATGGGYGYTF. The CDR3 nucleotides read TGTGCCAGCAGGGCCACAGGGGGCGGCTATGGCTACACCTTC.

This sequence joins TRBV28 and TRBJ1-3; no definite D call. V was trimmed by 5 bases and J by 0 bases, leaving 11 bases between them. The CDR3 has 15 residues. Germline V gene lookup returns CDR1 MDHEN and CDR2 SYDVKM. This chain's CDR3 is CASSPHSSSGNTIYF. CDR3 DNA sequence: TGTGCCAGCAGTCCCCACTCGAGCTCTGGAAACACCATATATTTT.

A few counts support this clone. This chain connects TRBV29-1 to TRBJ2-3; D perhaps matches TRBD1 (6 bases). V lost 2 bases to trimming and J lost 2 bases, with 8 bases between them. The CDR3 runs 13 residues. From germline, CDR1 is SQVTM and CDR2 ANQGSEA. CDR3: CSVETGITDTQYF. The CDR3 DNA sequence: TGCAGCGTTGAAACAGGGATCACAGATACGCAGTATTTT.

This chain links TRBV6-5 with TRBJ2-1; TRBD1 matches 11 bases. After removal of 6 bases from V and 6 bases from J, the junction contained 4 bases not matched to a gene. Germline V gene sequence: CDR1 MNHEY, CDR2 SVGAGI. The CDR3 runs to 14 residues. The CDR3 region is CASRDRGRGNEQFF. The DNA for the CDR3 is TGTGCCAGCAGGGACAGGGGGCGCGGCAATGAGCAGTTCTTC.

A few counts support this clone. The CDR3 sequence: CASSLGGTYGYTF. In nucleotides, the CDR3 is TGTGCCAGCAGCTTGGGGGGCACGTATGGCTACACCTTC. The genes are TRBV5-4 and TRBJ1-2; TRBD1 might be the D (5 bases). CDR1 is SGHNT and CDR2 is YYREEE in the germline V gene (reference sequence). The CDR3 has 13 amino acids. Between the trimmed V and J ends, which lost 0 bases and 5 bases, there was a span of 8 bases.

This clone was seen only once. The genes are TRBV10-2 and TRBJ1-1, with D uncertain. The germline CDR1 and CDR2 sequences are WSHSY and SAAADI. Trimming left V 6 bases short and J 8 bases short, with 16 bases between. This CDR3 contains 13 residues. CDR3 coding DNA: TGCGCCAGCAGACCGGGATCCGCCTTCGAAGCTTTCTTT. Protein sequence: CASRPGSAFEAFF.

The chain is built from TRBV5-1 and TRBJ1-2; perhaps TRBD1 as D (5 bases). The V end was cut by 0 bases, the J end by 3 bases, with 15 bases between. This CDR3 region has 16 residues. Germline CDR1 and CDR2: SGHRS and YFSETQ. Here the CDR3 reads CASSLDLGPRDYGYTF. For the CDR3, the DNA is TGCGCCAGCAGCTTGGACTTGGGGCCTCGAGACTATGGCTACACCTTC.

CDR3 nucleotide sequence: TGTGCCAGCAGAACAGACAGGGGCCGTGGCTACACCTTC. Amino acids: CASRTDRGRGYTF. The genes are TRBV6-5 and TRBJ1-2; TRBD1 agrees at 8 bases. The V and J ends lost 6 bases and 7 bases, in that order; junction bases with no gene match: 7. The CDR3 is 13 amino acids. Germline CDR1 is MNHEY and CDR2 is SVGAGI.

V is TRBV2 and J is TRBJ2-1; the D gene is possibly TRBD2 (5 bases). Germline CDR1 and CDR2: SNHLY and FYNNEI. The CDR3 length is 14 residues. With 6 bases removed from V and 6 bases from J, the gap between germline ends came to 15 bases. CDR3 bases: TGTGCCAGCAGGGAGGAAGGATGGGGCAATGAGCAGTTCTTC. Amino acids: CASREEGWGNEQFF.

V usage is TRBV29-1 and J usage is TRBJ2-5; 7 nucleotides match TRBD1. With V trimmed by 7 bases and J by 5 bases, 10 bases remained unmatched. The CDR3 consists of 13 residues. The germline V gene has CDR1 SQVTM and CDR2 ANQGSEA. The CDR3 DNA is TGCAGCGGTCGACAGGGATCTCGGGAGACCCAGTACTTC. It specifies CSGRQGSRETQYF.

This chain joins TRBV28 and TRBJ1-1; 7 nucleotides match TRBD1. Trimming cost V 8 bases and J 3 bases; bases outside gene matches: 9. The CDR3 extends over 14 amino acids. Germline V CDR1 and CDR2: MDHEN, SYDVKM. The CDR3 nucleotides are TGTGCCAGCGGGAGACAGGGAGTAGACACTGAAGCTTTCTTT. Translation gives CASGRQGVDTEAFF.

V and J are TRBV19 and TRBJ1-1; 8 nucleotides line up with TRBD1. The CDR3 runs to 15 residues. V trimming: 3 bases; J trimming: 1 base; junction bases outside the gene matches: 4. Per germline, CDR1 LNHDA and CDR2 SQIVND (reference sequence). The CDR3 sequence is CASSISQGANTEAFF. The DNA of the CDR3 is TGTGCCAGTAGTATTTCTCAGGGGGCGAACACTGAAGCTTTCTTT.

The rearrangement links TRBV27 to TRBJ2-7, with TRBD1 identical over 7 bases. The CDR3 runs 14 residues. With V trimmed by 5 bases and J by 4 bases, 8 bases remained unmatched. The germline gives CDR1 MNHEY, CDR2 SMNVEV (reference sequence). CDR3 coding DNA: TGTGCCAGCAGTAACGGGGACAGCAGATACGAGCAGTACTTC. Amino acid sequence: CASSNGDSRYEQYF.

The CDR3 region is CASSLPRQGYEQYF. DNA for the CDR3: TGTGCCAGCAGCTTACCAAGACAGGGCTACGAGCAGTACTTC. This chain uses TRBV7-9 with TRBJ2-7; 7 positions match TRBD1. The CDR3 sequence is 14 residues long. Germline V gene lookup returns CDR1 SEHNR and CDR2 FQNEAQ (reference sequence). The V and J ends lost 2 bases and 3 bases, in that order; junction bases with no gene match: 4. Supplemented by reference TRBV7-9 and TRBJ2-7, the full variable domain reads DTGVSQNPRHKITKRGQNVTFRCDPISEHNRLYWYRQTLGQGPEFLTYFQNEAQLEKSRLLSDRFSAERPKGSFSTLEIQRTEQGDSAMYLCASSLPRQGYEQYFGPGTRLTVT.

The chain carries TRBV11-2 and TRBJ2-7, with D perhaps matching TRBD2 (5 bases). Trimming pared 8 bases from V and 9 bases from J, leaving 20 bases between. From germline, CDR1 is SGHAT and CDR2 FQNNGV. CDR3 length equals 13 residues. The CDR3 region has the DNA TGTGCCAGCGGCCCCGGACTCGCGAGCGGGCAGTACTTC. Translated, it gives CASGPGLASGQYF.

The J gene is TRBJ1-5, the V gene TRBV5-8; unclear D gene. Germline V gives CDR1 SGHTS, CDR2 YDEGEE. The CDR3 sequence is 16 residues long. V was cut by 3 bases and J by 3 bases, with 16 bases left in between. For the CDR3, the DNA is TGTGCCAGCAGCTCTAACACCGGAGGCTTCAATCAGCCCCAGCATTTT. It codes for CASSSNTGGFNQPQHF.

The chain uses TRBV5-6 and TRBJ2-7; D remains ambiguous. V was cut by 1 base and J by 4 bases, with 9 bases left in between. There are 13 residues in the CDR3. CDR1 SGHDT and CDR2 YYEEEE come from the germline V gene. The CDR3 protein is CASSLRHRYEQYF. CDR3 bases: TGTGCCAGCAGCTTGAGACACCGATACGAGCAGTACTTC. Full variable domain (missing parts from reference TRBV5-6 and TRBJ2-7): DAGVTQSPTHLIKTRGQQVTLRCSPKSGHDTVSWYQQALGQGPQFIFQYYEEEERQRGNFPDRFSGHQFPNYSSELNVNALLLGDSALYLCASSLRHRYEQYFGPGTRLTVT.

This chain connects TRBV7-3 to TRBJ1-5; D perhaps matches TRBD1 (5 bases). Per the germline V gene, CDR1 is SGHTA and CDR2 is FQGTGA. V was clipped by 5 bases and J by 5 bases, with 16 bases between them. The CDR3 consists of 15 residues. The CDR3 loop is CASSPGPGPDQPQHF. In DNA form, the CDR3 reads TGTGCCAGCAGCCCAGGGCCAGGGCCGGATCAGCCCCAGCATTTT.

The V and J genes are TRBV15 and TRBJ1-2; 9 bases map to TRBD1. Looked up from germline, CDR1 is LNHNV and CDR2 is YYDKDF (reference sequence). CDR3 length: 15 amino acids. V shed 1 base, J shed 9 bases, and the junction held 9 bases outside the gene matches. CDR3 amino acids: CATSRGVTGGDSYTF. The CDR3 DNA reads TGTGCCACCAGCAGAGGTGTAACAGGGGGCGATAGCTACACCTTC.

The chain carries TRBV6-5 and TRBJ2-7; 13 bases agree with TRBD2. The V gene end was trimmed by 5 bases and the J gene end by 3 bases; junction bases not matched to a gene: 4. Germline values: CDR1 MNHEY, CDR2 SVGAGI. This CDR3 contains 15 residues. CDR3 bases: TGTGCCAGCAGTCCTCGGACTAGCGGGAGCTACGAGCAGTACTTC. Its translation: CASSPRTSGSYEQYF.